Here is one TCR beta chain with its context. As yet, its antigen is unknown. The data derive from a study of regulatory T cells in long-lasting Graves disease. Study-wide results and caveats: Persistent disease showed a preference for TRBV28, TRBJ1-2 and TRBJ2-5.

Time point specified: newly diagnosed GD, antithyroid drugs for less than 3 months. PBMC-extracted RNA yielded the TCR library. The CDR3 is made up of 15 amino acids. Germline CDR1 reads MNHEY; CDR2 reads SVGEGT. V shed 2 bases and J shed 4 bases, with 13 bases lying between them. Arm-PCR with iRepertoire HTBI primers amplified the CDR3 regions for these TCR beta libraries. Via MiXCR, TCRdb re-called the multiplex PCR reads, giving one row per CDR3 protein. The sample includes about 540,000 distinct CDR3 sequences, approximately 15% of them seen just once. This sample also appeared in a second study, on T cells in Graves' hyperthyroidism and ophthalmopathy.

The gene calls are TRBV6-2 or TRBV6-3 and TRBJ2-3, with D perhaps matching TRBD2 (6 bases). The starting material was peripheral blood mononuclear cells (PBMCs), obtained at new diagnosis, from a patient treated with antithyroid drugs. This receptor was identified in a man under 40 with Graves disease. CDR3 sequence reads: CASSYRGASADTQYF. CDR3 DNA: TGTGCCAGCAGTTACCGCGGGGCTAGCGCAGATACGCAGTATTTT.